This section outlines one T cell receptor (beta chain) sequence together with its context. It has no known antigen specificity. It has no much larger one-base neighbor in the sample; base qualities were not kept. This entry belongs to a study of shared clonotypes between healthy human individuals (dated by TCRdb to 2020 to 2021). Background on the whole study: A couple of women and a few men aged 18 to 49 years were included in the cohort. Each donor's leukapheresis produced roughly between roughly 0.85 and 10 billion PBMCs. The study deeply sequenced blood TCR repertoires of several healthy adults to estimate repertoire size and the extent of clonotype sharing between individuals. To increase sequencing depth and limit assay-specific biases, TCR repertoire library preparation and sequencing were carried out by different laboratories using diverse techniques. For each donor, CD4 naive and CD4 memory were each given three plates, CD8 naive was given two plates, and CD8 memory was given one plate. Here is what the overall study found, with its caveats: Only blood was sampled, and tissue TCR repertoires likely differ from those in blood. Sharing across a few donors was observed for around 5% of naive CD4, over 3% of naive CD8, 2% to 2.5% of memory CD4, and about 0.4% of memory CD8 clonotypes. Based on pairwise subsampling, the degree of clonotype sharing among donors was expected to be affected by sequencing depth. Naive subsets generally had larger estimated clonotype richness than memory subsets. Rarefaction of sorted-subset datasets indicated incomplete sequencing despite the large sequencing depth. Compared with non-shared clonotypes, clonotypes shared by all four sorted-subset donors had higher generation probabilities. The small number of donors limited the genetic and exposure-history diversity represented.

Including the terminal cysteine and phenylalanine, the CDR3 comprises 11 residues. CDR3 DNA is the only sequence kept; it has 33 bases, read in frame from the first base. CDR1 and CDR2 are read off the germline V gene (reference sequence) as DFQATT and SNEGSKA. Relative to germline, V is 3 bases shorter and J is 7 bases shorter, with 9 bases between their ends. Using the deep immunoSEQ assay, TCR CDR3 regions were amplified from genomic DNA by multiplex PCR. Extracted genomic DNA from each cell subset was spread evenly across all wells of several immunoSEQ 96-well plates, with each plate serving as a replicate. For sorted subsets, about 0.2 ug genomic DNA, equal to tens of thousands of T cell genomes, was loaded into each replicate PCR. Purified libraries were quantified with a Qubit 3.0 fluorometer, sized on a Bioanalyzer 2100, and re-quantified with the KAPA Library Quantification kit. Every immunoSEQ 96-well plate was sequenced on a dedicated single-read 150-cycle Illumina NextSeq 550 flow cell. The published analysis was carried out like this. The immunoSEQ output contained only junctional sequences without quality scores, so filtering could not match that applied to full-length reads. To assign V/J genes and CDR3, sequences were annotated using PyIR, a Python wrapper for IgBLAST v1.9, with IMGT germline references. Reads were filtered out if the reads had weak V/J assignments (E-value above 1e-6), no CDR3, stop codons, out-of-frame junctions, or ambiguous translated residues. V3J clonotypes were defined as sequences sharing an identical inferred V gene, J gene, and CDR3 amino acid sequence. Percentage overlap between repertoires was calculated by dividing the number of shared unique clonotypes by the size of the smaller repertoire. RTK rarefaction, the Chao1 estimator, and Recon v2.1 estimates of unobserved clonotypes were used to assess repertoire richness. Generation probabilities were computed with OLGA for all TCRbeta clonotypes obtained by the gDNA method from several donors. TCRdb carries this immuneACCESS record with in-frame sequences only. Its versions omit some clonotypes, under half of them owing to an unresolved V gene in the studies checked, with the rest unexplained. V and J calls and clone size come straight from that table; D and trimming were deduced from the DNA. This sample lists around 2.1 million clones; roughly 91% were detected once. Under 2% of the sample is in the top ten clones.

CD8 naive samples were CD45RO-negative cells positively selected for CCR7, giving a CD45RA+CCR7+ population that excluded TemRA cells. The donors were healthy, HIV-negative adults who had no recently reported acute infections or vaccinations. Every donor was a Caucasian adult living in Nashville, Tennessee, USA. After blood collection by leukapheresis, PBMCs were isolated using Ficoll-Histopaque density gradient centrifugation and then cryopreserved in the vapor phase of liquid nitrogen. Purity and quantity of every magnetically sorted T cell population were checked by analytical flow cytometry. Each sorted fraction had its genomic DNA isolated and then quantified by UV absorbance on a Nanodrop 2000c.

The specimen was naive CD8+ T cells from PBMCs. Explained via the paper, the cell subset or site label denotes: CD45RA+CCR7+. Rearrangement joined TRBV20-1 to TRBJ1-1; no D gene is confidently identified. This TCR was sampled from a man younger than 35 in good health. Some clones in this sample may be carry-over from other donors' samples. The DNA sequence follows: TGCAGTGCTAGGTCGAGCCTTGAAGCTTTCTTT. The encoded protein is CSARSSLEAFF.